The 21 T cell receptor beta chains in this list originate from one sample, sequenced in a study of CD8+CD57+ T cells in acquired aplastic anemia. TCR beta VDJ and CDR3 profiles were obtained from a genomic DNA template. TCRdb re-called the reads with MiXCR, one entry per CDR3 protein. The sample contains 100,000 to 130,000 distinct CDR3 sequences, about half of which appear only once. The source material was sorted CD4+, CD8+, or CD8+CD57+ T cells (not recorded which) from PBMCs. Every receptor here comes from a human donor in good health, serving as a control.

V and J are TRBV20-1 and TRBJ1-1; D ambiguous. Trimming removed 1 base at V and 0 bases at J, with 3 bases between. The germline V gene has CDR1 DFQATT and CDR2 SNEGSKA (reference sequence). The CDR3 consists of 12 residues. CDR3 in DNA: TGCAGTGCTAGAGGGCTGAACACTGAAGCTTTCTTT. This translates into CSARGLNTEAFF.

V usage is TRBV25-1 and J usage is TRBJ2-2; 7 bases line up with TRBD2. Germline lookup yields CDR1 MGHDK and CDR2 SYGVNS. This CDR3 region has 16 residues. The V and J ends lost 5 bases and 2 bases, in that order; junction bases with no gene match: 8. In nucleotides, the CDR3 is TGTGCCAGCAGTTCCCCTAGCGGAGCTAACACCGGGGAGCTGTTTTTT. Encoded protein: CASSSPSGANTGELFF.

This sequence joins TRBV12-3 or TRBV12-4 and TRBJ1-5; maybe TRBD1 (5 bases). The CDR3 is made up of 14 amino acids. Trimming left V 6 bases short and J 5 bases short, with 14 bases between. The CDR3, as DNA: TGTGCCAGCAGATCCGGGGCGGGGCATCAGCCCCAGCATTTT. Translation gives CASRSGAGHQPQHF.

The chain uses TRBV5-6 and TRBJ2-3; the D gene is possibly TRBD2 (6 bases). The germline gives CDR1 SGHDT, CDR2 YYEEEE. Trimming pared 3 bases from V and 3 bases from J, leaving 14 bases between. This CDR3 has 15 residues. The CDR3 protein is CASSSPGLMTDTQYF. The CDR3 coding sequence is TGTGCCAGCAGCTCACCGGGACTCATGACAGATACGCAGTATTTT.

This chain uses TRBV7-2 with TRBJ1-1; weak D call: TRBD1 (5 bases). Germline V gives CDR1 SGHTA, CDR2 FQGNSA. The ends were cut back, 5 bases at V and 1 base at J, with 8 bases in the middle. The CDR3 spans 13 residues. The CDR3 loop is CASSVRANTEAFF. CDR3 nucleotides: TGTGCCAGCAGCGTCAGGGCGAACACTGAAGCTTTCTTT.

This clonotype was detected only once. The chain is built from TRBV19 and TRBJ1-2; tentative D call: TRBD1 (5 bases). CDR3 size: 12 residues. Trimming pared 8 bases from V and 3 bases from J, leaving 10 bases between. Germline V CDR1 and CDR2: LNHDA, SQIVND (reference sequence). This chain's CDR3 is CASWGRDYGYTF. In DNA, the CDR3 is TGTGCCAGTTGGGGCAGGGACTATGGCTACACCTTC.

This clonotype was detected many times. The chain employs TRBV9 and TRBJ1-3; no firm D call. CDR1 and CDR2 from the germline V gene are SGDLS and YYNGEE. This CDR3 is 15 amino acids long. V lost 3 bases to trimming and J lost 7 bases, with 17 bases between them. The DNA for the CDR3 is TGTGCCAGCAGCGGCGAGGATCAGGAAATGAACACCATATATTTT. As protein: CASSGEDQEMNTIYF.

The chain joins TRBV19 to TRBJ2-7; tentatively, D is TRBD1 (6 bases). The V and J ends lost 6 bases and 5 bases respectively, with 11 bases between them. The CDR3 contains 12 residues. The germline CDR1 and CDR2 sequences are LNHDA and SQIVND (reference sequence). CDR3 loop: CASSVRGNEQYF. The CDR3 DNA follows: TGTGCCAGTAGCGTCAGGGGAAACGAGCAGTACTTC.

This clonotype was observed at least ten times. The rearrangement joins TRBV5-4 to TRBJ1-2; possibly TRBD1 for D (6 bases). Trimming stripped 4 bases from V and 6 bases from J, with 13 bases between. Germline V gene data show CDR1 as SGHNT and CDR2 as YYREEE (reference sequence). The CDR3 is made up of 13 amino acids. The CDR3, as DNA: TGTGCCAGCAGCCTACCCAGACAGGATGGCTACACCTTC. This encodes CASSLPRQDGYTF.

This clonotype has a count of ten or more. The chain uses TRBV10-2 and TRBJ1-1; 8 positions agree with TRBD1. CDR1 and CDR2 from the germline V gene are WSHSY and SAAADI. This CDR3 is built from 15 residues. Trimming removed 2 bases from V and 2 bases from J; junction bases left unmatched: 4. CDR3 loop: CASSETGTGNTEAFF. The CDR3 DNA is TGCGCCAGCAGTGAGACCGGGACAGGTAACACTGAAGCTTTCTTT.

The chain links TRBV20-1 to TRBJ2-3, with D possibly being TRBD1 (6 bases). V was pared by 5 bases and J by 6 bases, with 12 bases between. CDR3 length equals 12 residues. CDR1 is DFQATT, CDR2 SNEGSKA, per germline (reference sequence). CDR3 coding DNA: TGCAGTGCTCGGACAGTTAGCGATACGCAGTATTTT. Its protein is CSARTVSDTQYF.

The V call is TRBV7-2, the J call TRBJ2-3; TRBD2 is a possible D gene (6 bases). The CDR3 sequence is 16 residues long. From germline, CDR1 is SGHTA and CDR2 FQGNSA. Trimming removed 2 bases from V and 3 bases from J, with 15 bases in between. Here the CDR3 reads CASSLSAGIGTDTQYF. CDR3 DNA: TGTGCCAGCAGCTTATCGGCGGGAATAGGGACAGATACGCAGTATTTT.

This clonotype came up many times. The chain employs TRBV2 and TRBJ2-7; TRBD1 agrees at 7 bases. Germline CDR1 is SNHLY and CDR2 is FYNNEI. There are 14 residues in the CDR3. Trimming took 5 bases from V and 2 from J; bases not matched to a gene: 6. CDR3 residues: CASSTGTVTYEQYF. The CDR3 DNA reads TGTGCCAGCAGTACCGGGACAGTCACCTACGAGCAGTACTTC. The whole variable domain, remainder taken from reference TRBV2 and TRBJ2-7, is EPEVTQTPSHQVTQMGQEVILRCVPISNHLYFYWYRQILGQKVEFLVSFYNNEISEKSEIFDDQFSVERPDGSNFTLKIRSTKLEDSAMYFCASSTGTVTYEQYFGPGTRLTVT.

This clonotype was counted many times. The chain couples TRBV27 to TRBJ1-2; D is uncertain. The CDR3 extends over 13 amino acids. V lost 2 bases, J lost 2 bases, and 6 bases lay in between. Germline values: CDR1 MNHEY, CDR2 SMNVEV (reference sequence). The CDR3: CASSLAVNYGYTF. CDR3 in DNA: TGTGCCAGCAGTTTAGCCGTGAACTATGGCTACACCTTC.

In its sample, this clonotype was seen many times. The chain uses TRBV5-1 and TRBJ1-2; the D is unclear. V lost 4 bases and J lost 7, with 8 bases in between. The V gene's germline CDR1 is SGHRS and CDR2 YFSETQ. The CDR3 is 11 residues long. The CDR3 DNA is TGCGCCAGCAGCGCCGGTAGTGGCTACACCTTC. Amino acid sequence: CASSAGSGYTF.

At least ten counts were recorded for this clonotype. The chain uses TRBV25-1 and TRBJ1-4; the D is unclear. The V and J ends lost 2 bases and 6 bases respectively, with 13 bases between them. CDR1 and CDR2 from the germline V gene are MGHDK and SYGVNS. This CDR3 region has 15 residues. The chain's CDR3 is CASSEQGPADEKLFF. Here the CDR3 DNA reads TGTGCCAGCAGTGAACAAGGGCCTGCCGATGAAAAACTGTTTTTT.

Here the CDR3 reads CASSIGSGGGETQYF. Written as DNA, the CDR3 is TGTGCCAGTAGTATAGGGTCAGGCGGAGGGGAGACCCAGTACTTC. This chain links TRBV19 with TRBJ2-7; TRBD2 might be the D (6 bases). The J call may be mistaken, given a closer DNA end match to TRBJ2-5. In germline, CDR1 is LNHDA, CDR2 SQIVND (reference sequence). The CDR3 spans 15 residues.

This clonotype came up a few times. The V call is TRBV29-1, the J call TRBJ2-3, with 8 bases fitting TRBD1. The germline V gene encodes CDR1 SQVTM and CDR2 ANQGSEA. The CDR3 sequence is 15 residues long. With 1 base clipped from V and 0 bases from J, the junction kept 3 bases outside the gene matches. The CDR3 DNA reads TGCAGCGTTGAAGGCACAGGGGGGAGCACAGATACGCAGTATTTT. Its translation is CSVEGTGGSTDTQYF.

The chain couples TRBV9 to TRBJ1-2; 7 bases match TRBD1. V shed 3 bases, J shed 12 bases, and the junction held 11 bases outside the gene matches. The CDR3 is made up of 13 amino acids. Germline CDR1 SGDLS, CDR2 YYNGEE. The CDR3 region has the DNA TGTGCCAGCAGCGAGGGACAGTTCTCTGGAAACACCTTC. Protein: CASSEGQFSGNTF.

The chain has TRBV12-3 or TRBV12-4 and TRBJ2-7, with 11 bases fitting TRBD2. CDR3 length: 15 residues. The trim removed 7 bases at V and 9 bases at J, leaving 14 bases unmatched. CDR3 sequence: CASTSSSTSGIRQYF. Written as DNA, the CDR3 is TGTGCCAGCACCTCTTCCTCGACTAGCGGGATTCGGCAGTACTTC.

The chain combines TRBV2 with TRBJ2-7; D gene unclear. CDR3 length: 12 residues. Germline V CDR1 and CDR2: SNHLY, FYNNEI. The V and J ends lost 6 bases and 6 bases respectively, with 12 bases between them. For the CDR3, the DNA is TGTGCCAGCAGCCTGGGAACGAGCGAGCAGTACTTC. Amino acid sequence: CASSLGTSEQYF.